Below, 17 T cell receptor beta chains from the same sample are listed, as sequenced in a study of CD4 T cells in relation to SARS-CoV-2 and coronaviruses. No antigens are known for them. Assay used: immunoSEQ multiplex PCR; TCRdb lists only in-frame clones, some missing. The profile shows 35,000 to 40,000 clones, 82% of them singletons. The source material was naive CD4+ T cells from PBMCs, cultured in vitro. The subset here: naive CD4+ T cells isolated by negative enrichment. The receptors here all came from an adult with COVID-19.

This clone was picked up one time. V and J are TRBV2 and TRBJ2-1; maybe TRBD2 (6 bases). Germline loops: CDR1 SNHLY, CDR2 FYNNEI. Trimming cost V 11 bases and J 8 bases, with 22 bases left between them. This CDR3 is 14 amino acids long. The CDR3 spells CAGERDSSSDEQFF. In DNA form, the CDR3 reads TGTGCCGGCGAGAGGGACTCCAGTTCGGATGAGCAGTTCTTC.

The V and J genes are TRBV15 and TRBJ1-6; perhaps TRBD1 as D (5 bases). There are 14 residues in the CDR3. Germline CDR1 LNHNV, CDR2 YYDKDF (reference sequence). The ends were cut back, 3 bases at V and 7 bases at J, with 10 bases in the middle. The CDR3 nucleotides are TGTGCCACCAGCAGGACAGCTGAAAATTCACCCCTCCACTTT. Its protein is CATSRTAENSPLHF.

J is TRBJ2-3 and V is TRBV5-6, with D possibly called TRBD1 or TRBD2 (6 bases each). Between the trimmed V and J ends, which lost 4 bases and 3 bases, there was a span of 18 bases. CDR3 length equals 16 residues. CDR1 and CDR2 (germline): SGHDT, YYEEEE. Here the CDR3 DNA reads TGTGCCAGCAGCCCGGGGAGCGGAGGGGGGACAGATACGCAGTATTTT. Residues: CASSPGSGGGTDTQYF.

The chain employs TRBV7-8 and TRBJ2-1, with 7 bases that match TRBD2. With 4 bases clipped from V and 8 bases from J, the junction kept 11 bases outside the gene matches. Germline V gene sequence: CDR1 SGHVS, CDR2 FQNEAQ. The CDR3 contains 15 residues. In DNA, the CDR3 is TGTGCCAGCAGCTCCGGACTAGATTTTACACATGAGCAGTTCTTC. This codes for CASSSGLDFTHEQFF.

V and J are TRBV28 and TRBJ2-2; maybe TRBD1 (6 bases). The V gene lost 4 bases and the J gene lost 2 bases, with 14 bases spanning the gap. Looked up from germline, CDR1 is MDHEN and CDR2 is SYDVKM. The CDR3 is 16 residues long. The CDR3 spells CASSYPGTTNTGELFF. CDR3 sequence (DNA): TGTGCCAGCAGTTATCCCGGGACAACCAACACCGGGGAGCTGTTTTTT.

This rearrangement joins TRBV3-1 (or the pseudogene TRBV3-2) to TRBJ2-4; D perhaps matches TRBD1 (6 bases). V lost 1 base and J lost 0, with 19 bases in between. CDR3 length: 19 amino acids. Germline V gene sequence: CDR1 LGHDT, CDR2 YNNKEL (reference sequence). CDR3 sequence reads: CASSQVAGTSRVAKNIQYF. The DNA of the CDR3 is TGTGCCAGCAGCCAAGTCGCCGGGACATCGCGGGTAGCCAAAAACATTCAGTACTTC.

The chain carries TRBV7-3 and TRBJ2-2, with D tentatively TRBD2 (5 bases). Germline values: CDR1 SGHTA, CDR2 FQGTGA. Trimming removed 6 bases at V and 5 bases at J, with 13 bases between. The CDR3 covers 14 residues. CDR3 region: CASSLLGRTGELFF. For the CDR3, the DNA is TGTGCCAGCAGTTTACTAGGACGGACCGGGGAGCTGTTTTTT.

The chain links TRBV18 to TRBJ1-5; D uncertain. The CDR3 extends over 14 amino acids. V was trimmed by 3 bases and J by 5 bases, leaving 11 bases between them. Germline V lookup: CDR1 KGHSH, CDR2 LQKENI. The DNA for the CDR3 is TGTGCCAGCTCACCCTCAGGCCCCGATCAGCCCCAGCATTTT. Its translation is CASSPSGPDQPQHF.

The chain is built from TRBV5-6 and TRBJ2-7, with a tentative D call TRBD1 (5 bases). The CDR3 sequence is 14 residues long. The V end was cut by 0 bases, the J end by 6 bases, with 13 bases between. Germline CDR1 SGHDT, CDR2 YYEEEE. The CDR3 sequence: CASSLVRWGLEQYF. CDR3 DNA: TGTGCCAGCAGCTTGGTTAGATGGGGCCTCGAGCAGTACTTC. Full variable domain (remainder filled in from reference TRBV5-6 and TRBJ2-7): DAGVTQSPTHLIKTRGQQVTLRCSPKSGHDTVSWYQQALGQGPQFIFQYYEEEERQRGNFPDRFSGHQFPNYSSELNVNALLLGDSALYLCASSLVRWGLEQYFGPGTRLTVT.

The DNA of the CDR3 is TGCAGTGCCAGTCGGGGGTCAGGCTCCTACGAGCAGTACTTC. This sequence encodes CSASRGSGSYEQYF. The V call is TRBV20-1, the J call TRBJ2-7; possibly TRBD2 for D (6 bases). The CDR3 totals 14 residues. From germline, CDR1 is DFQATT and CDR2 SNEGSKA (reference sequence). Trimming took 6 bases from V and 0 from J, leaving 15 bases between them.

This chain links TRBV6-5 with TRBJ1-1, with 9 bases that match TRBD1. There are 14 residues in the CDR3. Germline CDR1 reads MNHEY; CDR2 reads SVGAGI. The ends lost 6 bases at V and 4 bases at J; junction bases unmatched: 6. The CDR3 region has the DNA TGTGCCAGCAGGACACAGGGGGCGGGCACTGAAGCTTTCTTT. Translation gives CASRTQGAGTEAFF.

The rearrangement joins TRBV9 to TRBJ2-1, with TRBD1 matching 9 bases. Trimming at V came to 0 bases and at J to 4 bases, leaving 5 bases not matched to a gene. CDR1 SGDLS and CDR2 YYNGEE come from the germline V gene. This CDR3 comprises 16 residues. The CDR3 DNA is TGTGCCAGCAGCGTAGGACAGGGGGTGAGGTACAATGAGCAGTTCTTC. This codes for CASSVGQGVRYNEQFF.

This clone came up a few times. The CDR3 bases are TGTGCCTGGAGTGTACTTGAGACGTCGGGCGATCAGCCCCAGCATTTT. Residues: CAWSVLETSGDQPQHF. This rearrangement joins TRBV30 to TRBJ1-5, with D unresolved. In germline, CDR1 is GTSNPN, CDR2 SVGIG (reference sequence). V shed 0 bases and J shed 5 bases, with 17 bases lying between them. The CDR3 length is 16 residues. The complete variable domain, with remaining parts taken from reference TRBV30 and TRBJ1-5, reads SQTIHQWPATLVQPVGSPLSLECTVEGTSNPNLYWYRQAAGRGLQLLFYSVGIGQISSEVPQNLSASRPQDRQFILSSKKLLLSDSGFYLCAWSVLETSGDQPQHFGDGTRLSIL.

The V call is TRBV6-5, the J call TRBJ2-3; 7 bases map to TRBD2. V shed 8 bases, J shed 4 bases, and the junction held 6 bases outside the gene matches. Germline V gene lookup returns CDR1 MNHEY and CDR2 SVGAGI. The CDR3 is made up of 13 amino acids. The CDR3 nucleotides read TGTGCCAGCTTGGCTAGCGGTTCAGATACGCAGTATTTT. Residues: CASLASGSDTQYF.

The rearrangement links TRBV28 to TRBJ2-3; unclear D gene. Trimming shortened V by 5 bases and J by 4 bases, and 10 bases separated the two germline ends. Germline assignment: CDR1 MDHEN and CDR2 SYDVKM. The CDR3 totals 13 residues. The CDR3 bases are TGTGCCAGCAGTCTCCCCGACCCAGATACGCAGTATTTT. Its protein is CASSLPDPDTQYF.

The rearrangement joins TRBV4-3 to TRBJ2-3; D gene uncertain. The CDR3 covers 18 residues. Germline V gene sequence: CDR1 LGHNA, CDR2 YSLEER. Deletions cut 0 bases from V and 5 bases from J, with 21 bases between. The CDR3, as DNA: TGCGCCAGCAGCCAAGATTTCGCTCTACGGTCGAGGAGAGATACGCAGTATTTT. Its protein is CASSQDFALRSRRDTQYF.

The V call is TRBV4-1, the J call TRBJ2-1; D is perhaps TRBD2 (6 bases). This CDR3 contains 13 residues. Trimming removed 3 bases from V and 9 bases from J, with 12 bases in between. The germline V gene has CDR1 MGHRA and CDR2 YSYEKL. The CDR3 reads CASSQGRGGEQFF. The DNA for the CDR3 is TGCGCCAGCAGCCAGGGGCGGGGAGGTGAGCAGTTCTTC.